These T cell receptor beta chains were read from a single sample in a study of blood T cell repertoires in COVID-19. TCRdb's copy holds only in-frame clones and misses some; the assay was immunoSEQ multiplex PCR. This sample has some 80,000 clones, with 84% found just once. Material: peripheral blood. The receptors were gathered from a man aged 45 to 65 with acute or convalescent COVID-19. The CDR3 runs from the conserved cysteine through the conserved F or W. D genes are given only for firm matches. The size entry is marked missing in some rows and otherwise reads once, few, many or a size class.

CDR3 DNA: TGTGCCAGCGCGAGACAGGGAGGCTACGAGCAGTACTTC
CDR3 protein: CASARQGGYEQYF
clone size: few
V gene: TRBV6-5
J gene: TRBJ2-7
D gene: .

CDR3 DNA: TGTGCCAGTAGTCGAGGGCAGAGGAACAATGAGCAGTTCTTC
CDR3 protein: CASSRGQRNNEQFF
clone size: .
V gene: TRBV19
J gene: TRBJ2-1
D gene: .

CDR3 DNA: TGCGCCAGCAGCTTGAGTACGACAGGGGGCGAGCAGTACTTC
CDR3 protein: CASSLSTTGGEQYF
clone size: .
V gene: TRBV5-1
J gene: TRBJ2-7
D gene: TRBD1

CDR3 DNA: TGTGCCAGCTCACCAGCAGGGCCGTTGAATTCACCCCTCCACTTT
CDR3 protein: CASSPAGPLNSPLHF
clone size: .
V gene: TRBV18
J gene: TRBJ1-6
D gene: .

CDR3 DNA: TGTGCCAGCAGACGACAGGGGTACAGCAATCAGCCCCAGCATTTT
CDR3 protein: CASRRQGYSNQPQHF
clone size: .
V gene: TRBV28
J gene: TRBJ1-5
D gene: TRBD1

CDR3 DNA: TGCAGCGTTGAGGGCAGCAACACCGGGGAGCTGTTTTTT
CDR3 protein: CSVEGSNTGELFF
clone size: .
V gene: TRBV29-1
J gene: TRBJ2-2
D gene: .

CDR3 DNA: TGTGCCAGCAGTAGACATACCACCTCATACGAGCAGTACTTC
CDR3 protein: CASSRHTTSYEQYF
clone size: .
V gene: TRBV2
J gene: TRBJ2-7
D gene: .

CDR3 DNA: TGTGCCAGCAGCTATAGTGGAGGGGCCAGGGAAAAACTGTTTTTT
CDR3 protein: CASSYSGGAREKLFF
clone size: .
V gene: TRBV5-6
J gene: TRBJ1-4
D gene: .

CDR3 DNA: TGTGCCATCAGTGAAACGGAGAATCAGCCCCAGCATTTT
CDR3 protein: CAISETENQPQHF
clone size: once
V gene: TRBV10-3
J gene: TRBJ1-5
D gene: .

CDR3 DNA: TGCGCCAGCAGCTCCCAGGGGACGATAAGTACTAATACGCAGTATTTT
CDR3 protein: CASSSQGTISTNTQYF
clone size: once
V gene: TRBV5-1
J gene: TRBJ2-3
D gene: .

CDR3 DNA: TGTGCCAGCATCCCGCCCGGGACAGGTGGTTACGAGCAGTACTTC
CDR3 protein: CASIPPGTGGYEQYF
clone size: .
V gene: TRBV7-9
J gene: TRBJ2-7
D gene: TRBD1